These 11 T cell receptor beta chains were sequenced from one sample in a study of cytomegalovirus exposure and HLA in healthy donors. PCR employed 60 Vbeta and 13 Jbeta primers. Some clones are missing from TCRdb's copy, which holds only in-frame ones; the method was immunoSEQ multiplex PCR. The sample has 100,000 to 120,000 clones, 60% to 85% seen once. Sequencing used PBMCs. The receptor source for this set is a man in his forties in good health and CMV-seronegative.

The chain is built from TRBV5-1 and TRBJ2-5; D is unclear. The J call may be wrong; the DNA end is better matched by TRBJ2-7. CDR1 is SGHRS, CDR2 YFSETQ, per germline. The CDR3 runs 12 residues. CDR3 sequence (DNA): TGCGCCAGCAGCCTGGACGTCTACGAGCAGTACTTC. Translated: CASSLDVYEQYF.

This clone was found a few times. The rearrangement links TRBV6-6 to TRBJ2-2; 7 nucleotides agree with TRBD2. The V gene end was trimmed by 7 bases and the J gene end by 2 bases; junction bases not matched to a gene: 7. CDR3 length: 15 residues. Germline lookup yields CDR1 MNHNY and CDR2 SVGAGI (reference sequence). The CDR3 DNA follows: TGTGCCAGCAACGAGGCGGGAGTAAACACCGGGGAGCTGTTTTTT. Translation gives CASNEAGVNTGELFF.

This chain connects TRBV14 to TRBJ2-1; tentative D call: TRBD2 (6 bases). V was trimmed by 0 bases and J by 8 bases, leaving 17 bases between them. There are 16 residues in the CDR3. Germline lookup yields CDR1 SGHDN and CDR2 FVKESK. In DNA form, the CDR3 reads TGTGCCAGCAGCCAAGATGATCCGGGAGTTTTCTATGAGCAGTTCTTC. Encoded protein: CASSQDDPGVFYEQFF.

The chain uses TRBV7-9 and TRBJ1-2, with TRBD1 matching 7 bases. CDR3 size: 15 residues. CDR1 and CDR2 (germline): SEHNR, FQNEAQ (reference sequence). The V and J ends lost 1 base and 8 bases, in that order; junction bases with no gene match: 10. Here the CDR3 DNA reads TGTGCCAGCAGCTTAGGAACAGGGGCGATGGGCGGCTACACCTTC. Residues: CASSLGTGAMGGYTF.

The genes are TRBV29-1 and TRBJ2-3; D might be TRBD1 (5 bases). This CDR3 is 14 amino acids long. V lost 2 bases, J lost 4 bases, and 13 bases lay in between. The germline gives CDR1 SQVTM, CDR2 ANQGSEA. CDR3 residues: CSVETTATPDTQYF. The CDR3 DNA follows: TGCAGCGTTGAAACGACAGCTACCCCAGATACGCAGTATTTT.

This clone came up a few times. This chain connects TRBV10-3 to TRBJ2-7, with 11 bases identical to TRBD1. V shed 4 bases, J shed 7 bases, and the junction held 9 bases outside the gene matches. The CDR3 has 15 amino acids. Germline V CDR1 and CDR2: ENHRY, SYGVKD. DNA of the CDR3: TGTGCCATCAGTGTATCGGGACAGGGGGTATCGGAGCAGTACTTC. This encodes CAISVSGQGVSEQYF.

This chain uses TRBV5-1 with TRBJ2-3; TRBD2 aligns across 9 bases. CDR1 SGHRS and CDR2 YFSETQ come from the germline V gene. CDR3 size: 15 residues. The V segment lost 4 bases and the J segment 5 bases; nucleotides outside the gene matches: 8. CDR3 residues: CASSRGTSSLDTQYF. CDR3 sequence (DNA): TGCGCCAGCAGCCGGGGGACTAGCTCCCTAGATACGCAGTATTTT.

The chain has TRBV18 and TRBJ2-3; tentatively, D is TRBD2 (5 bases). Germline V gene data show CDR1 as KGHSH and CDR2 as LQKENI. The CDR3 sequence is 14 residues long. Trimming pared 2 bases from V and 2 bases from J, leaving 8 bases between. The CDR3 DNA reads as TGTGCCAGCTCACCAGGGAGCCTCACAGATACGCAGTATTTT. It is translated as CASSPGSLTDTQYF.

The chain joins TRBV28 to TRBJ1-2; D is uncertain. CDR1 is MDHEN and CDR2 is SYDVKM in the germline V gene. The V end lost 2 bases, the J end lost 4 bases, and 17 bases lay between the germline ends. The CDR3 covers 16 residues. This chain's CDR3 is CASSLVDTLKTYGYTF. For the CDR3, the DNA is TGTGCCAGCAGTTTAGTCGACACATTAAAAACCTATGGCTACACCTTC.

The genes are TRBV18 and TRBJ2-5; tentative D call: TRBD2 (5 bases). The CDR3 is 14 residues long. The V and J ends lost 3 bases and 2 bases respectively, with 10 bases between them. Germline V CDR1 and CDR2: KGHSH, LQKENI. The CDR3 loop reads CASSPVWTQETQYF. CDR3 coding DNA: TGTGCCAGCTCACCGGTCTGGACTCAAGAGACCCAGTACTTC.

In its sample, this clone was seen once. This rearrangement joins TRBV4-1 to TRBJ2-5, with TRBD1 matching 8 bases. V shed 4 bases and J 2 bases; nucleotides not matched to a gene: 9. CDR3 length: 16 amino acids. Germline V lookup: CDR1 MGHRA, CDR2 YSYEKL. CDR3 amino acids: CASSLPTGVKQETQYF. The CDR3 DNA sequence: TGCGCCAGCAGCCTACCGACAGGGGTGAAACAAGAGACCCAGTACTTC.